These T cell receptor beta chains were read from a single sample in a study of shared clonotypes between healthy human individuals. The method was immunoSEQ multiplex PCR; TCRdb's version includes in-frame clones alone and lacks a portion of them. This table holds just over 2,000,000 clones, roughly 95% found once. Sequencing was done on a sample of naive CD4+ T cells sorted from blood. The receptors come from a young man in good health. CDR3s leave out the opening cysteine and the closing phenylalanine or tryptophan. The D gene is left open where the match is weak.

d_call | j_call | v_call | cdr3_aa
- | TRBJ1-5 | TRBV10-2 | ASSESGTLQPQH
TRBD1 | TRBJ2-5 | TRBV6-6 | ASSRGLETQY
- | TRBJ2-5 | TRBV30 | AWSQMTPETQY
- | TRBJ1-1 | TRBV11-2 | ASSFPSGGGTEAF
TRBD2 | TRBJ2-3 | TRBV19 | ASSIRLAGLSTDTQY
TRBD1 | TRBJ1-6 | TRBV19 | ASSITGANSPLH
TRBD1 | TRBJ2-2 | TRBV2 | ASGRQGSTGELF
- | TRBJ2-7 | TRBV5-1 | ASSLAKGGYEQY
- | TRBJ1-2 | TRBV20-1 | SASISGYT
- | TRBJ2-2 | TRBV7-9 | ASSLGGGTGELF
- | TRBJ1-1 | TRBV30 | AWAGNTEAF
TRBD1 | TRBJ1-2 | TRBV6-4 | ASSDSTGPYGYT
TRBD2 | TRBJ2-7 | TRBV7-8 | ASSLGRGLAGIYYEQY
TRBD1 | TRBJ2-1 | TRBV15 | ATSSSGTGGYNEQF
- | TRBJ2-7 | TRBV6-6 | ASSSPTGARHYEQY
TRBD1 | TRBJ2-7 | TRBV7-2 | ASSFGDRVSHEQY
- | TRBJ2-5 | TRBV5-1 | ASSLEGSPKETQY
- | TRBJ1-4 | TRBV7-9 | ASSLRGPTNEKLF
- | TRBJ1-4 | TRBV6-6 | ASSSPEKLF
- | TRBJ2-1 | TRBV7-2 | ASSLDWAANEQF
- | TRBJ2-7 | TRBV2 | ASTVEGGYEQY
- | TRBJ1-5 | TRBV30 | AWSGGALQPQH
- | TRBJ2-3 | TRBV6-5 | ASRRGTPSTDTQY
- | TRBJ2-2 | TRBV5-5 | ASSLGRYGELF
- | TRBJ2-5 | TRBV4-2 | ASSQDRRETQY
- | TRBJ2-7 | TRBV7-9 | ASSLVGGYEQY
- | TRBJ2-1 | TRBV6-1 | ASGLRDKNNEQF
- | TRBJ2-7 | TRBV6-5 | ASSYSAGPTYEQY
TRBD1 | TRBJ2-2 | TRBV28 | ASSFMDRGMGELF
- | TRBJ2-1 | TRBV28 | ASSSGPNNEQF
TRBD2 | TRBJ2-7 | TRBV7-9 | ASSLGWKRGITYYEQY
TRBD1 | TRBJ1-3 | TRBV5-1 | ASSSTGLGNTIY
TRBD1 | TRBJ2-7 | TRBV5-1 | ASSTGQAISYEQY
- | TRBJ2-3 | TRBV10-1 | ASSESMGPLTDTQY
TRBD2 | TRBJ2-1 | TRBV29-1 | SVGRLAGAYNEQF
TRBD2 | TRBJ2-5 | TRBV7-7 | ASSLAGGSETQY
TRBD1 | TRBJ1-5 | TRBV19 | ASSLRGQGAMSNQPQH
- | TRBJ1-4 | TRBV27 | ASSLWGTFNEKLF
- | TRBJ2-2 | TRBV7-2 | ASSARQTGELF
- | TRBJ2-1 | TRBV11-2 | ASSLGLVPSNEQF
TRBD1 | TRBJ2-7 | TRBV18 | ASSPMFRGLPGKYEQY
- | TRBJ2-1 | TRBV13 | ASTKQRNYNEQF
- | TRBJ2-3 | TRBV5-8 | ASSLSGYTDTQY
TRBD2 | TRBJ2-7 | TRBV15 | ATSRDLLAGGEQY
- | TRBJ2-1 | TRBV5-1 | ASSPDRTVVYEQF
- | TRBJ2-5 | TRBV7-2 | ASSPLETQY
- | TRBJ2-1 | TRBV5-1 | ASSLGSGAGSYNEQF
TRBD1 | TRBJ2-7 | TRBV18 | ASSHPGTASYEQY
TRBD1 | TRBJ2-1 | TRBV19 | ASSAQGSRSYNEQF
TRBD1 | TRBJ2-2 | TRBV28 | ASTGGQGFAGELF
- | TRBJ1-1 | TRBV4-3 | ASSQDGRGTEAF
- | TRBJ1-1 | TRBV18 | ASSPQASGWWNTEAF
TRBD1 | TRBJ2-7 | TRBV18 | ASSLNPGTGFYEQY
TRBD2 | TRBJ2-1 | TRBV9 | ASSVAGDGLAGPNEQF
TRBD1 | TRBJ2-3 | TRBV5-1 | ASSPQGVEGPDTQY
- | TRBJ1-2 | TRBV6-1 | ASGSGANYGYT
- | TRBJ2-1 | TRBV10-3 | AISESKSIDNEQF
TRBD2 | TRBJ2-3 | TRBV7-9 | ASSLDGGDTQY
TRBD2 | TRBJ2-1 | TRBV25-1 | ASRGGHEQF